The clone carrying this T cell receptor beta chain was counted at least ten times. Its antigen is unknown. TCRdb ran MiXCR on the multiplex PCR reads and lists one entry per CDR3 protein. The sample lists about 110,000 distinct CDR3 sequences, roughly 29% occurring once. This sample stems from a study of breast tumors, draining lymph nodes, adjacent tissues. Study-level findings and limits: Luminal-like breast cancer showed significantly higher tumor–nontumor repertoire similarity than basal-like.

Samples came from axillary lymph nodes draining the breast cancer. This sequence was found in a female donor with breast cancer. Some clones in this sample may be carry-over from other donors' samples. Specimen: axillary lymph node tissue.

CDR3 loop: CASSLDRDHYEQYF. The CDR3 DNA reads TGTGCCAGCAGCTTAGACAGAGACCACTACGAGCAGTACTTC. The chain has TRBV11-3 and TRBJ2-7; D remains unclear. V was cut by 0 bases and J by 3 bases, with 9 bases left in between. Germline CDR1 is SGHNT and CDR2 is YENEEA. The CDR3 contains 14 residues.